This section outlines one T cell receptor beta chain sequence together with its context. Its antigen is undetermined. The record originates from a study of T cell responses to AZD1222 COVID-19 vaccine. The germline V and J ends were trimmed by 1 base and 8 bases, with 14 bases remaining between them. This CDR3 has 15 amino acids. CDR1 and CDR2 (germline): MGHDK, SYGVNS. Produced via immunoSEQ multiplex PCR; TCRdb's table is partial and in-frame only. The repertoire holds some 39,000 clones, with 90% as singletons. Study results and limitations: Spike-specific TCR breadth and depth were elevated following two AZD1222 doses.

The clonotype was recovered from an adult who received the AZD1222 COVID-19 vaccine. This sample comprised peripheral blood, obtained 28 days after the second AZD1222 dose. This chain links TRBV25-1 with TRBJ1-4; no definite D call. CDR3 in amino acids: CASSEFLGNGEKLFF. CDR3 sequence (DNA): TGTGCCAGCAGTGAATTTTTAGGGAATGGCGAAAAACTGTTTTTT.